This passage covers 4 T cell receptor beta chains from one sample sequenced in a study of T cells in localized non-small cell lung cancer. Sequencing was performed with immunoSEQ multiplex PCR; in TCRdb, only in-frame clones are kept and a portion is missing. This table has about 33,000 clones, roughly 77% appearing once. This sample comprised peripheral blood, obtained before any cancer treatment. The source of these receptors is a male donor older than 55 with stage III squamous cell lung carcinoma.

The CDR3 sequence: CASSRGQGPNQPQHF. The CDR3 bases are TGTGCCAGCTCAAGGGGACAGGGACCCAATCAGCCCCAGCATTTT. The V call is TRBV18, the J call TRBJ1-5; 9 bases align to TRBD1. The CDR3 sequence is 15 residues long. Germline assignment: CDR1 KGHSH and CDR2 LQKENI. V shed 5 bases and J 3 bases; nucleotides not matched to a gene: 5.

CDR3 sequence reads: CASSWGQARTEAFF. The CDR3 DNA reads TGTGCCAGCAGCTGGGGACAGGCGCGGACTGAAGCTTTCTTT. The chain carries TRBV13 and TRBJ1-1, with 8 bases lining up with TRBD1. Looked up from germline, CDR1 is PRHDT and CDR2 is FYEKMQ (reference sequence). The CDR3 has 14 residues. V shed 4 bases, J shed 5 bases, and the junction held 6 bases outside the gene matches.

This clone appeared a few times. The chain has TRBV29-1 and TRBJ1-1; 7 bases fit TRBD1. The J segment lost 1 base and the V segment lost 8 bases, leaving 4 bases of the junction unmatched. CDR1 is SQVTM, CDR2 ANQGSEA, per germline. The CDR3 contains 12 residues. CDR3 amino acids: CSCGQENTEAFF. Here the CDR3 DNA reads TGCAGCTGTGGACAGGAGAACACTGAAGCTTTCTTT.

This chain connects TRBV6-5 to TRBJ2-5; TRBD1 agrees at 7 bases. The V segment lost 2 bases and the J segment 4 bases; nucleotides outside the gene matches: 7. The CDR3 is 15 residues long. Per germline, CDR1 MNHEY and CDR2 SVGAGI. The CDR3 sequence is CASSYRGPRGETQYF. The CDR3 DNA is TGTGCCAGCAGTTACAGGGGGCCGAGGGGAGAGACCCAGTACTTC.